This T cell receptor (beta chain) appears in the sequencing data of a study of blood T cell repertoires in COVID-19. In the authors' methods: Estimated nucleated cell counts came from reference gene primer amplification. TCRdb's copy holds only in-frame clones and misses some; the assay was immunoSEQ multiplex PCR. The D gene and trimming were derived from the DNA, and the V and J assignments and clone size from that table. The sample includes 55,000 to 70,000 clones, roughly 80% of them seen just once. This clone has only one observation. Trimming at V came to 4 bases and at J to 7 bases, leaving 3 bases not matched to a gene. The CDR3 runs to 14 residues. Germline-derived CDR1 and CDR2 are KGHSH and LQKENI.

The sequencing input was peripheral blood. This TCR came from a woman aged 80 or over with acute or convalescent COVID-19. J is TRBJ1-4 and V is TRBV18; 10 bases agree with TRBD1. This CDR3 is CASSRTGGGEKLFF. The CDR3, as DNA: TGTGCCAGCTCACGGACAGGGGGAGGTGAAAAACTGTTTTTT.